The entry below gives a single T cell receptor (beta chain) sequence along with its context. No antigen is known for it. These data originate in a study of T-cell memory formation after mild COVID-19. Study at large: Clusters of TCRs were largely donor specific. The study's findings and limits: Day 15 to 85 contractors were CD4/CD8 balanced; later expanders leaned CD4+. The SARS-CoV-2 specificity of second-wave clones reaching peak at day 37 remained unverified.

5'RACE, which relied on constant-segment primers, yielded TCR alpha and TCR beta cDNA libraries carrying sample barcodes and UMIs. TCRdb ran MiXCR on the 5' RACE reads and lists one entry per CDR3 protein. Here the sample spans about 470,000 distinct CDR3 sequences, around a quarter being singletons. V gave up 5 bases and J gave up 2 bases; unmatched junction bases: 9. The CDR3 loop spans 17 amino acids. CDR1 and CDR2 (germline): SGHTA, FQGTGA. J is TRBJ2-1 and V is TRBV7-3; 10 positions agree with TRBD2. The sequence was collected from an adult woman who had mild COVID-19 (a few samples of this study predate the infection). Cell type and time point are not known. The source material was PBMCs or a T cell subset sorted from them (not recorded which). The CDR3 sequence: CASSLSGGSIPYNEQFF. In DNA, the CDR3 is TGTGCCAGCAGCCTTAGCGGGGGGTCAATCCCCTACAATGAGCAGTTCTTC.